This TCR beta chain appears in the sequencing data of a study of shared clonotypes between healthy human individuals. The V end was cut by 1 base, the J end by 5 bases, with 9 bases between. CDR1 and CDR2 (germline): SGHAT, FQNNGV. The length of the CDR3 is 14 residues. TCRdb keeps only in-frame clones here, not all; method: immunoSEQ multiplex PCR. The sample has 450,000 to 500,000 clones, around 78% seen once; the top ten hold 10% to 15%. Sequencing was carried out using PBMCs. The chain combines TRBV11-2 with TRBJ1-5; no firm D call. This receptor was obtained from a woman in her thirties or forties in good health. Some clones in this sample may be carry-over from other donors' samples. CDR3 DNA: TGTGCCAGCAGCTTAGTGGGCGGCGATCAGCCCCAGCATTTT. Its protein is CASSLVGGDQPQHF.